This is a list of T cell receptor beta chains from one sample in a study of blood T cells in healthy people across ages. TCRdb recomputed calls from the 5' RACE reads with MiXCR, one row per CDR3 protein. The sample shows 780,000 or so distinct CDR3 sequences, 56% of them seen only once. The material sequenced was blood. All receptors derive from a man aged 40-49 years in good health. CDR3s include the opening cysteine and the closing phenylalanine or tryptophan. A D gene is named only where the DNA matches it firmly. Rows give clone size only sometimes, using once, few, many, or a class for an expanded clone.

>NA|TRBJ1-2|NA|TRBV4-1|17
TGCGCCAGCAGCCAAGTTGACTTAGGGTTTACTAACTATGGCTACACCTTC
CASSQVDLGFTNYGYTF
>TRBD1|TRBJ2-3|NA|TRBV28|15
TGTGCCAGCAGCCGCCCCACAGGGGGCACAGATACGCAGTATTTT
CASSRPTGGTDTQYF
>TRBD1|TRBJ2-2|once|TRBV2|15
TGTGCCAGCAGTGAAAGGAAGGGGGCCACCGGGGAGCTGTTTTTT
CASSERKGATGELFF
>NA|TRBJ2-1|NA|TRBV29-1|15
TGCAGCGTTGGACAGCACTCGAGCTCCTACAATGAGCAGTTCTTC
CSVGQHSSSYNEQFF
>TRBD1|TRBJ1-1|NA|TRBV6-1|14
TGTGCCAGCAGCGACAGGGCGCAAACCTTTGAAGCTTTCTTT
CASSDRAQTFEAFF
>NA|TRBJ2-7|once|TRBV30|13
TGTGCCTGGAGTGTCGGTGTCAGAAGCGAGCAGTACTTC
CAWSVGVRSEQYF
>TRBD1|TRBJ1-1|NA|TRBV20-1|14
TGCAATGCCCGGAACAGGGGAAAGGGTACTGAAGCTTTCTTT
CNARNRGKGTEAFF
>NA|TRBJ2-6|NA|TRBV5-6|15
TGTGCCAGCAGCACTAGAGATACTGGGGCCAACGTCCTGACTTTC
CASSTRDTGANVLTF
>NA|TRBJ2-1|NA|TRBV20-1|15
TGCAGTGCTAGAGATCCGCGGAAACCATACAATGAGCAGTTCTTC
CSARDPRKPYNEQFF
>TRBD1|TRBJ2-5|few|TRBV28|16
TGTGCCAGCCAGAGAGGACAGGGTGGAGGAAAAGAGACCCAGTACTTC
CASQRGQGGGKETQYF
>NA|TRBJ1-1|NA|TRBV4-1|13
TGCGCCAGCACCCCCATCCGTAGCACTGAAGCTTTCTTT
CASTPIRSTEAFF
>NA|TRBJ1-5|NA|TRBV27|14
TGTGCCAGCAGTTTACGGGGGGTGGATCAGCCCCAGCATTTT
CASSLRGVDQPQHF
>NA|TRBJ2-7|few|TRBV5-1|15
TGCGCCAGCAGCTTGGTCACCGAATGGACCTACGAGCAGTACTTC
CASSLVTEWTYEQYF
>TRBD2|TRBJ2-1|once|TRBV29-1|14
TGCAGCGCTGGAGGACTAGCGGCATACAATGAGCAGTTCTTC
CSAGGLAAYNEQFF
>TRBD1|TRBJ1-2|NA|TRBV3-1|14
TGTGCCAGCAGCCGACAGGGCGAGGGCTATGGCTACACCTTC
CASSRQGEGYGYTF
>NA|TRBJ1-2|NA|TRBV5-6|15
TGTGCCAGCAGCTTACAGGGATCTTCTAACTATGGCTACACCTTC
CASSLQGSSNYGYTF
>TRBD2|TRBJ2-7|once|TRBV7-2|15
TGTGCCAGCAGCTCTAGCGGGAGGGCCCTCTACGAGCAGTACTTC
CASSSSGRALYEQYF
>NA|TRBJ2-5|NA|TRBV3-1|13
TGTGCCAGCAGCCTCATCGCGGTTCATGGGCAGTACTTC
CASSLIAVHGQYF
>TRBD2|TRBJ2-7|NA|TRBV24-1|18
TGTGCCACCAGTGGGGGGGACAAGGGACTAGCGGGAGTATCCGAGCAGTACTTC
CATSGGDKGLAGVSEQYF
>TRBD2|TRBJ2-6|NA|TRBV7-2|13
TGTGCCAGCAGCTTACGTAGCGGGGGCTTCCTGACTTTC
CASSLRSGGFLTF
>NA|TRBJ2-6|few|TRBV2|16
TGTGCCAGCAGTGCGTACACGGTCTCTGGGGCCAACGTCCTGACTTTC
CASSAYTVSGANVLTF
>TRBD2|TRBJ2-1|NA|TRBV20-1|15
TGCAGTGCGGACGGAAGCGGGAGCTCCTACAATGAGCAGTTCTTC
CSADGSGSSYNEQFF
>NA|TRBJ2-1|few|TRBV11-3|14
TGTGCCAGCAGCGCGGTAGCGAGTGACAATGAGCAGTTCTTC
CASSAVASDNEQFF
>NA|TRBJ1-2|once|TRBV2|13
TGTGCCAGCGGGACCGGGGCTAACTATGGCTACACCTTC
CASGTGANYGYTF
>TRBD2|TRBJ2-1|NA|TRBV9|15
TGTGCCAGTAGCGTGGGACGAGCGGGAGCAGATGAGCAGTTCTTC
CASSVGRAGADEQFF
>TRBD2|TRBJ2-1|NA|TRBV7-2|16
TGTGCCAGCAGCTTGGAGGCTAGCGGTCCCTACAATGAGCAGTTCTTC
CASSLEASGPYNEQFF
>NA|TRBJ2-1|NA|TRBV29-1|11
TGCAGCGTCCGGGTCAACAATGAGCAGTTCTTC
CSVRVNNEQFF
>NA|TRBJ1-6|few|TRBV7-2|16
TGTGCCAGCAGCGCCCAATCGAGCTCCTATAATTCACCCCTCCACTTT
CASSAQSSSYNSPLHF
>TRBD1|TRBJ2-7|NA|TRBV28|14
TGTGCCAGCAGTGACAGGGGGCTAGGATACGAGCAGTACTTC
CASSDRGLGYEQYF
>NA|TRBJ2-7|NA|TRBV20-1|12
TGCAGTGCCCTTACACAGGGCTACGAGCAGTACTTC
CSALTQGYEQYF
>NA|TRBJ1-2|NA|TRBV7-8|15
TGTGCCAGCAGCTTAGCGGGGGGAGGGTACTATGGCTACACCTTC
CASSLAGGGYYGYTF
>TRBD1|TRBJ1-4|NA|TRBV7-9|14
TGTGCCAGCAGCTCGGACAGGGAAGGCGAAAAACTGTTTTTT
CASSSDREGEKLFF
>TRBD1|TRBJ1-1|NA|TRBV25-1|15
TGTGCCAGCATCCGGACAGGGGGCTTTTACACTGAAGCTTTCTTT
CASIRTGGFYTEAFF
>TRBD2|TRBJ2-1|few|TRBV6-2/TRBV6-3|16
TGTGCCAGCAGCCCCGGCCGGGCGGGAGGGTACAATGAGCAGTTCTTC
CASSPGRAGGYNEQFF
>TRBD1|TRBJ2-1|NA|TRBV28|15
TGTGCCAGCATCTCCGGGACAGAACACGTCAATGAGCAGTTCTTC
CASISGTEHVNEQFF
>TRBD2|TRBJ2-7|NA|TRBV6-2/TRBV6-3|14
TGTGCCAGCAGTTATAGCGGGATGGGCTACGAGCAGTACTTC
CASSYSGMGYEQYF
>TRBD1|TRBJ2-1|NA|TRBV13|16
TGTGCCAGCAGCTTAGCCGGACAGGAGTTCGCCAGTGAGCAGTTCTTC
CASSLAGQEFASEQFF
>NA|TRBJ2-1|NA|TRBV5-4|16
TGTGCCAGCAGCCCTCCGGGTGACCAAGTATACAATGAGCAGTTCTTC
CASSPPGDQVYNEQFF
>NA|TRBJ1-5|NA|TRBV2|14
TGTGCCAGCAGTGCACAGGGATTTGATCAGCCCCAGCATTTT
CASSAQGFDQPQHF
>NA|TRBJ2-7|NA|TRBV19|11
TGTGCCAGTAACTCAGGGGGGATTCAGTACTTC
CASNSGGIQYF
>TRBD1|TRBJ1-2|NA|TRBV2|16
TGTGCCAGCGGAGAAAACCGGGGACAGAGAGCTAATGGCTACACCTTC
CASGENRGQRANGYTF
>NA|TRBJ2-1|NA|TRBV6-4|12
TGTGCCAGCGCAGACAGGTACGGTGAGCAGTTCTTC
CASADRYGEQFF
>NA|TRBJ2-5|NA|TRBV10-3|11
TGTGCCATCAGCCGAGGGGAGACCCAGTACTTC
CAISRGETQYF
>NA|TRBJ2-7|NA|TRBV7-2|13
TGTGCCAGCAGCTTAGCGACAGATCCGGGGCAGTACTTC
CASSLATDPGQYF
>NA|TRBJ2-5|few|TRBV20-1|14
TGCAGTGCCCAACCAGGGCAGGCACAAGAGACCCAGTACTTC
CSAQPGQAQETQYF
>TRBD1|TRBJ2-2|NA|TRBV2|15
TGTGCCAGCAGTCGGGACAGGGCGGATGGCGGGGAGCTGTTTTTT
CASSRDRADGGELFF
>NA|TRBJ1-5|NA|TRBV29-1|12
TGCAGCGTAGGTTTTAGCAATCAGCCCCAGCATTTT
CSVGFSNQPQHF
>NA|TRBJ2-1|NA|TRBV3-1|12
TGTGCCAGCAGCCAAGAGAGTGGTGGGCAGTTCTTC
CASSQESGGQFF
>TRBD2|TRBJ2-5|NA|TRBV20-1|13
TGCAGTGCTCCTAGCGGGAGTCAAGAGACCCAGTACTTC
CSAPSGSQETQYF
>NA|TRBJ2-7|few|TRBV12-3/TRBV12-4|15
TGTGCCAGCAGCCCCGAGGGGGGCGAATCCTACGAGCAGTACTTC
CASSPEGGESYEQYF
>TRBD2|TRBJ2-1|NA|TRBV12-5|17
TGTGCTAGTGGTTTGGTGACCGGGACAGGGACTAGCGGGGAGCAGTTCTTC
CASGLVTGTGTSGEQFF
>NA|TRBJ2-7|once|TRBV12-5|15
TGTGCTAGTGGTTTGGGACGGGTCGGTTCCTACGAGCAGTACTTC
CASGLGRVGSYEQYF
>TRBD2|TRBJ2-3|few|TRBV28|16
TGTGCCACAATGCCTACCCTAGCGGGGTTCACAGATACGCAGTATTTT
CATMPTLAGFTDTQYF